Listed here is a single T cell receptor beta chain. The antigen is unknown. The template was genomic DNA from peripheral blood, not RNA. Multiplex touch-down PCR with TRB-A/B primers amplified rearranged V-D-J TRB sequences. TCRdb used MiXCR to reprocess the multiplex PCR reads, holding one entry per CDR3 protein. The sample lists some 5,000 distinct CDR3 sequences; around 33% were seen once. Germline CDR1 LGHNA, CDR2 YSLEER. Trimming took 4 bases from V and 0 from J, leaving 12 bases between them. The CDR3 loop spans 16 amino acids. This sample stems from a study of T cell repertoires in aging, cancer and after chemotherapy. Study-wide background: Patients with chronic lymphocytic leukemia were sampled before and after fludarabine- or bendamustine-based chemotherapy.

Study results and caveats: In each cancer cohort, median generation probability increased across chemotherapy, suggesting thymic output rebounded. In healthy donors, age-related TCR diversity loss mainly reflected lost richness. Compared with age-matched healthy donors, untreated hematological or solid cancer patients showed higher blood TCR clonality.

This rearrangement joins TRBV4-3 to TRBJ2-2; D is ambiguous. The specimen was blood. This clonotype was obtained from a human donor with a blood cancer. CDR3 nucleotides: TGCGCCAGCAGCCCGTCAATCGGCGCGAACACCGGGGAGCTGTTTTTT. Translated: CASSPSIGANTGELFF.